A single sample is the source of the 25 T cell receptor beta chains below, sequenced in a study of PD-1 blockade in classical Hodgkin lymphoma. Produced via immunoSEQ multiplex PCR; TCRdb's table is partial and in-frame only. The table records about 21,000 clones, around nine tenths of them present only once. The sample's time point: newly diagnosed, previously untreated cHL patient sample. Isolated CD8+ T cells were derived from thawed PBMCs through magnetic negative selection. Sequences were obtained from CD8+ T cells from blood. These receptors were collected from a human donor with classical Hodgkin lymphoma.

The V gene is TRBV5-1, the J gene TRBJ2-7; D may be TRBD1 (6 bases). CDR1 is SGHRS and CDR2 is YFSETQ in the germline V gene. There are 16 residues in the CDR3. The germline V and J ends were trimmed by 1 base and 4 bases, with 18 bases remaining between them. The chain's CDR3 is CASSLKTGPHGYEQYF. In nucleotides, the CDR3 is TGCGCCAGCAGCTTGAAAACAGGGCCCCATGGGTACGAGCAGTACTTC. Based on the CDR3 plus reference TRBV5-1 and TRBJ2-7, the full variable domain is KAGVTQTPRYLIKTRGQQVTLSCSPISGHRSVSWYQQTPGQGLQFLFEYFSETQRNKGNFPGRFSGRQFSNSRSEMNVSTLELGDSALYLCASSLKTGPHGYEQYFGPGTRLTVT.

The J gene is TRBJ1-5, the V gene TRBV5-1; D is ambiguous. V lost 1 base to trimming and J lost 0 bases, with 5 bases between them. Germline V gene data show CDR1 as SGHRS and CDR2 as YFSETQ. The length of the CDR3 is 14 residues. The CDR3 sequence: CASSLHFSNQPQHF. The CDR3 nucleotides read TGCGCCAGCAGCTTGCACTTTAGCAATCAGCCCCAGCATTTT. Complete variable domain (other parts from reference TRBV5-1 and TRBJ1-5): KAGVTQTPRYLIKTRGQQVTLSCSPISGHRSVSWYQQTPGQGLQFLFEYFSETQRNKGNFPGRFSGRQFSNSRSEMNVSTLELGDSALYLCASSLHFSNQPQHFGDGTRLSIL.

The genes are TRBV4-3 and TRBJ1-5; TRBD1 is a possible D gene (6 bases). Trimming left V 0 bases short and J 7 bases short, with 13 bases between. CDR1 is LGHNA and CDR2 is YSLEER in the germline V gene. The CDR3 totals 15 residues. CDR3 loop: CASSQDRTGYQPQHF. The CDR3 DNA reads TGCGCCAGCAGCCAAGATCGCACAGGGTACCAGCCCCAGCATTTT.

A few counts support this clone. The chain joins TRBV5-6 to TRBJ2-7; D uncertain. This CDR3 comprises 14 residues. V lost 0 bases and J 6 bases, leaving 13 bases between the germline ends. Germline V lookup: CDR1 SGHDT, CDR2 YYEEEE. CDR3 sequence (DNA): TGTGCCAGCAGCTTGGGTCCCTCCCTTGGCGAGCAGTACTTC. It codes for CASSLGPSLGEQYF.

The V gene is TRBV11-2, the J gene TRBJ1-1; 7 nucleotides align to TRBD1. Per germline, CDR1 SGHAT and CDR2 FQNNGV. J lost 4 bases, V lost 5 bases, and 22 bases had no gene match. This CDR3 has 19 residues. The CDR3: CASSPGRGGQFLKGTEAFF. Here the CDR3 DNA reads TGTGCCAGCAGCCCCGGGCGAGGGGGACAGTTCCTAAAGGGCACTGAAGCTTTCTTT.

The chain carries TRBV10-2 and TRBJ2-5, with D uncertain. Germline V CDR1 and CDR2: WSHSY, SAAADI. Trimming took off 2 bases at V and 5 bases at J, with 3 bases between the two ends. This CDR3 has 11 residues. CDR3 in amino acids: CASSEGETQYF. Written as DNA, the CDR3 is TGCGCCAGCAGTGAGGGGGAGACCCAGTACTTC.

This clone was picked up one time. The V and J genes are TRBV4-1 and TRBJ1-2; the D is unclear. This CDR3 spans 17 amino acids. Germline assignment: CDR1 MGHRA and CDR2 YSYEKL. Trimming left V 3 bases short and J 4 bases short, with 21 bases between. The CDR3 loop reads CASSHPPKGGKVYGYTF. The CDR3 nucleotides read TGCGCCAGCAGCCACCCCCCAAAAGGCGGGAAAGTCTATGGCTACACCTTC.

This chain joins TRBV4-1 and TRBJ2-7, with a weak D call TRBD1 (5 bases). The germline V gene encodes CDR1 MGHRA and CDR2 YSYEKL. Trimming took 1 base from V and 3 from J, leaving 7 bases between them. The CDR3 extends over 13 amino acids. The DNA of the CDR3 is TGCGCCAGCAGCCAAGGACAGTACTACGAGCAGTACTTC. Translated: CASSQGQYYEQYF.

In nucleotides, the CDR3 is TGTGCCAGCAGCACGGACAGCAGCTCCTACGAGCAGTACTTC. Translated: CASSTDSSSYEQYF. The genes are TRBV7-2 and TRBJ2-7; possible D gene TRBD1, 6 bases. The CDR3 has 14 amino acids. Trimming removed 5 bases from V and 0 bases from J, with 11 bases in between. Germline assignment: CDR1 SGHTA and CDR2 FQGNSA.

The chain has TRBV19 and TRBJ2-7, with TRBD1 matching 8 bases. The CDR3 is 13 residues long. Germline V lookup: CDR1 LNHDA, CDR2 SQIVND (reference sequence). J gave up 5 bases and V 7 bases, and 7 bases lay outside the gene matches. CDR3 DNA: TGTGCCAGTATGCACAGGGGGGCGGACGAGCAGTACTTC. Its translation is CASMHRGADEQYF.

V is TRBV18 and J is TRBJ1-2; unclear D gene. This CDR3 has 12 amino acids. Germline values: CDR1 KGHSH, CDR2 LQKENI. V lost 2 bases and J lost 4, with 5 bases in between. DNA for the CDR3: TGTGCCAGCTCACCAGACGGCTATGGCTACACCTTC. It encodes CASSPDGYGYTF. The variable domain in full, with the rest retrieved from reference TRBV18 and TRBJ1-2, is NAGVMQNPRHLVRRRGQEARLRCSPMKGHSHVYWYRQLPEEGLKFMVYLQKENIIDESGMPKERFSAEFPKEGPSILRIQQVVRGDSAAYFCASSPDGYGYTFGSGTRLTVV.

The chain joins TRBV14 to TRBJ2-3, with 11 bases aligning to TRBD1. This CDR3 contains 15 residues. V lost 1 base, J lost 5 bases, and 2 bases stayed unmatched. Germline V lookup: CDR1 SGHDN, CDR2 FVKESK. This chain's CDR3 is CASSQGTGGIDTQYF. The CDR3 DNA follows: TGTGCCAGCAGCCAAGGGACAGGGGGCATAGATACGCAGTATTTT.

V gene TRBV20-1 combines with J gene TRBJ1-1, with D possibly being TRBD1 (5 bases). CDR1 DFQATT and CDR2 SNEGSKA come from the germline V gene (reference sequence). This CDR3 region has 11 residues. The CDR3 sequence: CCTRRGGEAFF. The CDR3 region has the DNA TGCTGTACCCGCCGGGGGGGGGAAGCTTTCTTT.

This clone was counted a single time. The chain recombines TRBV11-3 with TRBJ2-1; possibly TRBD2 for D (7 bases). The germline V and J ends were trimmed by 0 bases and 3 bases, with 12 bases remaining between them. This CDR3 is built from 16 residues. Germline loops: CDR1 SGHNT, CDR2 YENEEA. The CDR3 coding sequence is TGTGCCAGCAGCTTAGAAGCAAGGGGGGGCTACAATGAGCAGTTCTTC. Its protein is CASSLEARGGYNEQFF.

This chain joins TRBV19 and TRBJ2-1; D is possibly TRBD2 (6 bases). V was pared by 3 bases and J by 6 bases, with 15 bases between. CDR3 length: 15 residues. CDR1 is LNHDA, CDR2 SQIVND, per germline (reference sequence). The CDR3 nucleotides are TGTGCCAGTAGTATGTCTAGCGCCCAGGGCAATGAGCAGTTCTTC. This translates into CASSMSSAQGNEQFF. Using reference TRBV19 and TRBJ2-1 for the parts outside the CDR3, the full variable domain is DGGITQSPKYLFRKEGQNVTLSCEQNLNHDAMYWYRQDPGQGLRLIYYSQIVNDFQKGDIAEGYSVSREKKESFPLTVTSAQKNPTAFYLCASSMSSAQGNEQFFGPGTRLTVL.

The chain recombines TRBV5-6 with TRBJ1-1, with D possibly being TRBD1 (6 bases). V was cut by 4 bases and J by 6 bases, with 16 bases left in between. Germline V lookup: CDR1 SGHDT, CDR2 YYEEEE. The CDR3 is 14 amino acids. The CDR3 region has the DNA TGTGCCAGCAGCACCGGGACAATGAGGGCTGAAGCTTTCTTT. The encoded protein is CASSTGTMRAEAFF.

This sequence joins TRBV19 and TRBJ1-6, with D tentatively TRBD1 (6 bases). The length of the CDR3 is 17 residues. Germline-derived CDR1 and CDR2 are LNHDA and SQIVND (reference sequence). Trimming took 7 bases from V and 0 from J, leaving 16 bases between them. Here the CDR3 DNA reads TGTGCCAGTACCCCCACAGGGAGGAGCTCCTATAATTCACCCCTCCACTTT. Its protein product is CASTPTGRSSYNSPLHF. Drawing the rest from reference TRBV19 and TRBJ1-6, the complete variable domain is DGGITQSPKYLFRKEGQNVTLSCEQNLNHDAMYWYRQDPGQGLRLIYYSQIVNDFQKGDIAEGYSVSREKKESFPLTVTSAQKNPTAFYLCASTPTGRSSYNSPLHFGNGTRLTVT.

V is TRBV6-1 and J is TRBJ2-3; D perhaps matches TRBD1 (5 bases). Between the trimmed V and J ends, which lost 8 bases and 10 bases, there was a span of 22 bases. This CDR3 is built from 14 residues. Looked up from germline, CDR1 is MNHNS and CDR2 is SASEGT. Written as DNA, the CDR3 is TGTGCCAGCCCTGAGTTAGGTGGACAATTTCCGCAGTATTTT. Residues: CASPELGGQFPQYF.

The V call is TRBV7-6, the J call TRBJ2-1; no definite D call. The CDR3 is 13 amino acids. Germline assignment: CDR1 SGHVS and CDR2 FNYEAQ. Trimming left V 1 base short and J 5 bases short, with 6 bases between. CDR3: CASSLGADNEQFF. CDR3 DNA: TGTGCCAGCAGCTTAGGGGCCGACAATGAGCAGTTCTTC.

This chain links TRBV10-3 with TRBJ2-1; D is possibly TRBD2 (6 bases). The CDR3 loop spans 14 amino acids. The V end was cut by 0 bases, the J end by 6 bases, with 9 bases between. Looked up from germline, CDR1 is ENHRY and CDR2 is SYGVKD. The CDR3 nucleotides read TGTGCCATCAGTGAGTCGGCGGGGCTCAATGAGCAGTTCTTC. As protein: CAISESAGLNEQFF.

The CDR3 bases are TGTGCCAGCAGCCCAGGGACAGGAGCTATGGAGGGCTACACCTTC. The encoded protein is CASSPGTGAMEGYTF. The chain links TRBV9 to TRBJ1-2; 8 bases fit TRBD1. This CDR3 spans 15 amino acids. The V gene end was trimmed by 4 bases and the J gene end by 8 bases; junction bases not matched to a gene: 13. Per germline, CDR1 SGDLS and CDR2 YYNGEE.

The chain combines TRBV4-1 with TRBJ2-7; TRBD1 matches 9 bases. The CDR3 covers 13 residues. V shed 4 bases and J 7 bases; nucleotides not matched to a gene: 5. Looked up from germline, CDR1 is MGHRA and CDR2 is YSYEKL. The CDR3 spells CASSPDRGSEQYF. The CDR3 region has the DNA TGCGCCAGCAGCCCGGACAGGGGATCTGAGCAGTACTTC.

The chain has TRBV18 and TRBJ2-5; possibly TRBD1 for D (7 bases). The CDR3 length is 13 residues. V was trimmed by 6 bases and J by 2 bases, leaving 10 bases between them. CDR1 KGHSH and CDR2 LQKENI come from the germline V gene. The CDR3 spells CASSRGQQETQYF. CDR3 bases: TGTGCCAGCTCGCGGGGACAGCAAGAGACCCAGTACTTC.

The rearrangement links TRBV10-1 to TRBJ2-2; D is unresolved. Trimming took off 6 bases at V and 6 bases at J, with 14 bases between the two ends. From germline, CDR1 is WNHNN and CDR2 SYGVQD (reference sequence). This CDR3 spans 14 amino acids. The CDR3, as DNA: TGCGCCAGCAGCGCCCGGGCCTTGGCCGGGGAGCTGTTTTTT. This sequence encodes CASSARALAGELFF.

The genes are TRBV4-1 and TRBJ2-1; possibly TRBD1 or TRBD2 for D (5 bases each). V was pared by 5 bases and J by 0 bases, with 17 bases between. Germline-derived CDR1 and CDR2 are MGHRA and YSYEKL. The CDR3 consists of 17 residues. Here the CDR3 reads CASSAGPGLSSYNEQFF. For the CDR3, the DNA is TGCGCCAGCAGCGCGGGCCCGGGGCTATCCTCCTACAATGAGCAGTTCTTC.